This T cell receptor beta chain was found in a study of graft-versus-host responses after intestinal transplantation. A word on this clone: The target antigen is unknown.

Study-level points and caveats: The study found high graft-versus-host to host-versus-graft clonal ratios in allografts of patients with graft-donor T cell macrochimerism.

Measured with immunoSEQ multiplex PCR; TCRdb has only the in-frame clones, and not every one. This sample has some 100,000 clones, with approximately 90% found just once. The material sequenced was unstimulated CD8+ T cells sorted from spleen or lymph node cells, taken before intestinal transplant. The TCR sequence derives from a human donor who received an intestinal transplant.

The CDR3 protein is CATSRDRGGEKLFF. CDR3 in DNA: TGTGCCACCAGCCGGGACAGGGGCGGGGAAAAACTGTTTTTT. The rearrangement links TRBV15 to TRBJ1-4, with TRBD1 matching over 10 bases. J was trimmed by 8 bases and V by 5 bases; bases with no gene match: 5. Germline V gives CDR1 LNHNV, CDR2 YYDKDF (reference sequence). The CDR3 has 14 residues.